Sequencing of this TCR beta chain was carried out in a study of cytomegalovirus exposure and HLA in healthy donors. The CDR3 has 15 residues. V lost 4 bases and J 8 bases, leaving 16 bases between the germline ends. Germline CDR1 SGHRS, CDR2 YFSETQ. A multiplex PCR was run with 60 Vbeta primers and 13 Jbeta primers. TCRdb's copy holds only in-frame clones and misses some; the assay was immunoSEQ multiplex PCR. The data contain around 65,000 clones, 62% of them singletons. Comments on this clone: The antigen is not known.

Study-level points and caveats: DRB1 showed the most TCR associations and HLA-C the fewest in a later analysis, as rates varied by HLA locus. Specificity for CMV antigens was confirmed in vitro for a few of the CMV-associated chains.

This chain connects TRBV5-1 to TRBJ1-6; D not resolved. Sample: PBMCs. The TCR was taken from a man aged 25 to 40 in good health and CMV-seronegative. The chain's CDR3 is CASSKEHGGDSPLHF. CDR3 in DNA: TGCGCCAGCAGCAAGGAACACGGCGGGGATTCACCCCTCCACTTT.